Below, 8 T cell receptor beta chains from the same sample are listed, as sequenced in a study of T cell responses to AZD1222 COVID-19 vaccine. TCRdb's copy holds only in-frame clones and misses some; the assay was immunoSEQ multiplex PCR. The sample yields approximately 110,000 clones, roughly 91% seen once. This material consisted of peripheral blood, taken on day 0 of AZD1222 vaccination. These receptors came from an adult in good health.

This clone was recorded only once. The V call is TRBV5-5, the J call TRBJ1-4; D unresolved. V was shortened by 1 base and J by 5 bases, with 15 bases between the two germline ends. Germline CDR1 and CDR2: SGHKS and YYEKEE (reference sequence). This CDR3 contains 16 residues. The CDR3 DNA sequence: TGTGCCAGCAGCTTGTTGGGTTTCCAGCCGAATGAAAAACTGTTTTTT. Its translation is CASSLLGFQPNEKLFF.

CDR3 DNA: TGTGCCAGCAGGACCGACAGGGATCGTTTCTATGGCTACACCTTC. Amino acid sequence: CASRTDRDRFYGYTF. The V and J genes are TRBV5-4 and TRBJ1-2, with 7 nucleotides matching TRBD1. J gave up 4 bases and V 5 bases, and 11 bases lay outside the gene matches. The germline V gene has CDR1 SGHNT and CDR2 YYREEE (reference sequence). The CDR3 length is 15 residues.

The chain combines TRBV30 with TRBJ1-5; the D is unclear. V was clipped by 1 base and J by 0 bases, with 4 bases between them. Germline V gives CDR1 GTSNPN, CDR2 SVGIG (reference sequence). This CDR3 region has 13 residues. The CDR3 reads CAWSEFSNQPQHF. The CDR3 DNA reads as TGTGCCTGGAGTGAGTTTAGCAATCAGCCCCAGCATTTT.

The CDR3 loop is CASSLTGTGDTAGELFF. The CDR3 DNA sequence: TGCGCCAGCAGCTTGACCGGGACAGGGGACACCGCCGGGGAGCTGTTTTTT. The V call is TRBV5-1, the J call TRBJ2-2; 10 bases agree with TRBD1. CDR1 SGHRS and CDR2 YFSETQ come from the germline V gene. The CDR3 contains 17 residues. J lost 6 bases, V lost 1 base, and 9 bases had no gene match. Complete variable domain (other parts from reference TRBV5-1 and TRBJ2-2): KAGVTQTPRYLIKTRGQQVTLSCSPISGHRSVSWYQQTPGQGLQFLFEYFSETQRNKGNFPGRFSGRQFSNSRSEMNVSTLELGDSALYLCASSLTGTGDTAGELFFGEGSRLTVL.

This chain connects TRBV28 to TRBJ2-3; 8 positions agree with TRBD1. This CDR3 is 19 amino acids long. Germline V gene data show CDR1 as MDHEN and CDR2 as SYDVKM. V lost 2 bases to trimming and J lost 4 bases; unmatched junction nucleotides: 17. Written as DNA, the CDR3 is TGTGCCAGCAGTTTACCTCCTAAGACAGGGGAACTTGGGGCAGATACGCAGTATTTT. Its translation: CASSLPPKTGELGADTQYF. The full variable domain, completed using reference TRBV28 and TRBJ2-3, is DVKVTQSSRYLVKRTGEKVFLECVQDMDHENMFWYRQDPGLGLRLIYFSYDVKMKEKGDIPEGYSVSREKKERFSLILESASTNQTSMYLCASSLPPKTGELGADTQYFGPGTRLTVL.

The V gene is TRBV19, the J gene TRBJ1-5; D is unclear. The CDR3 has 14 residues. Trimming left V 3 bases short and J 5 bases short, with 11 bases between. Germline assignment: CDR1 LNHDA and CDR2 SQIVND (reference sequence). In DNA, the CDR3 is TGTGCCAGTAGTATTGTTGGGGTAGATCAGCCCCAGCATTTT. Protein sequence: CASSIVGVDQPQHF.

This clone was recorded once. J is TRBJ1-5 and V is TRBV6-4, with D unclear. The CDR3 is 12 amino acids. Germline V gene data show CDR1 as MRHNA and CDR2 as SNTAGT. Trimming removed 7 bases from V and 6 bases from J, with 10 bases in between. The CDR3 reads CASTLGSQPQHF. CDR3 nucleotides: TGTGCCAGCACTCTCGGGAGTCAGCCCCAGCATTTT.

The J gene is TRBJ1-5, the V gene TRBV19, with no clear D. Germline CDR1 is LNHDA and CDR2 is SQIVND (reference sequence). The CDR3 extends over 15 amino acids. Trimming took 3 bases from V and 4 from J, leaving 13 bases between them. The CDR3 spells CASSIVGRGNQPQHF. The CDR3 DNA sequence: TGTGCCAGTAGTATCGTGGGGAGAGGAAATCAGCCCCAGCATTTT.